The clone carrying this T cell receptor beta chain was detected many times. As yet, its antigen is unknown. These data come from a study of spatial heterogeneity in lung cancer. A unique molecular identifier was attached to every TCR cDNA molecule. TCRdb processed the 5' RACE reads anew with MiXCR; each CDR3 protein has one entry. Here the sample spans roughly 11,000 distinct CDR3 sequences, around 10% being singletons. The CDR3 is 14 residues long. The germline CDR1 and CDR2 sequences are SQVTM and ANQGSEA. J gave up 6 bases and V 1 base, and 7 bases lay outside the gene matches. General study findings and limits: Tumoral mutation counts were tracked by counts of expanded intratumoral alpha and beta TCRs. Expanded TCR counts, ubiquitous and regional, correlated respectively with ubiquitous and regional nonsynonymous mutation counts.

As for time point: sample taken at primary tumor resection. The donors were 65 to 85 patients with non-small cell lung cancer that was early-stage and untreated. Unsorted whole RNA samples from tumor, nontumor lung or frozen PBMC were sequenced. The V call is TRBV29-1, the J call TRBJ2-5, with TRBD2 matching 8 bases. The receptor was isolated from a female donor with early-stage non-small cell lung cancer. This sample comprised lung tumor tissue, obtained at surgery. CDR3: CSVEGAGSGKTQYF. CDR3 nucleotides: TGCAGCGTTGAAGGGGCGGGTAGCGGGAAGACCCAGTACTTC.